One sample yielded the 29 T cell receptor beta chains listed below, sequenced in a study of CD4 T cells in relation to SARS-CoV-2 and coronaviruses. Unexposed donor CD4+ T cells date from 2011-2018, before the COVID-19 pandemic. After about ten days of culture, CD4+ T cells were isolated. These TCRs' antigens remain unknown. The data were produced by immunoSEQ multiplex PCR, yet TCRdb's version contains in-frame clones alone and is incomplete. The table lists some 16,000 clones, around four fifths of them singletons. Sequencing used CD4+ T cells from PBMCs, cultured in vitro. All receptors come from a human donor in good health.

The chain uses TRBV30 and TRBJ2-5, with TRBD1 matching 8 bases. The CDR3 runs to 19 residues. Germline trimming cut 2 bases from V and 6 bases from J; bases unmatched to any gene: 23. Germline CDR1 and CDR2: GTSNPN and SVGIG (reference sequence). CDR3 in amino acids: CAWSPRLWAGGSNGQTQYF. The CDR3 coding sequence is TGTGCCTGGAGTCCTCGTCTGTGGGCAGGGGGCTCGAATGGGCAGACCCAGTACTTC. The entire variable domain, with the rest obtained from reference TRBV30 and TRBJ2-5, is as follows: SQTIHQWPATLVQPVGSPLSLECTVEGTSNPNLYWYRQAAGRGLQLLFYSVGIGQISSEVPQNLSASRPQDRQFILSSKKLLLSDSGFYLCAWSPRLWAGGSNGQTQYFGPGTRLLVL.

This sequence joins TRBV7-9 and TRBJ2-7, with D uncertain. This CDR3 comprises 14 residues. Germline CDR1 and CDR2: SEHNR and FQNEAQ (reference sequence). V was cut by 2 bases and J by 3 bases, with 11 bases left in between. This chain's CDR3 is CASSLIGKDYEQYF. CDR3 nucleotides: TGTGCCAGCAGCTTAATCGGCAAGGACTACGAGCAGTACTTC.

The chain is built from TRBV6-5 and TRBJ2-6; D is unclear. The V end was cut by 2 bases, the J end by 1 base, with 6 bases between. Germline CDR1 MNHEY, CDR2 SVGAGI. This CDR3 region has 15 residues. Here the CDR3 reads CASSYAGSGANVLTF. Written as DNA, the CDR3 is TGTGCCAGCAGTTACGCCGGGTCTGGGGCCAACGTCCTGACTTTC.

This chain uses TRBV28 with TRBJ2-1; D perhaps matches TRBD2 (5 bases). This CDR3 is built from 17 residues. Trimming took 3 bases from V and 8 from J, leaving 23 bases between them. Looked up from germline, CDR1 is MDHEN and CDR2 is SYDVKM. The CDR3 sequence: CASSFIRPLGDLYEQFF. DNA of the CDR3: TGTGCCAGCAGTTTTATTAGGCCTCTGGGAGATCTGTATGAGCAGTTCTTC.

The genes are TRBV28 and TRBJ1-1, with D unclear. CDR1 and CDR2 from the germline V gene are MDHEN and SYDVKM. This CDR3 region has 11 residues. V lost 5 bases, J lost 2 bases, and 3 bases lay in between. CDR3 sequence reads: CASSRNTEAFF. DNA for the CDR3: TGTGCCAGCAGTCGAAACACTGAAGCTTTCTTT.

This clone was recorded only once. The CDR3 nucleotides are TGCGCCATGAGGGGGTCTAGCGGTAGTGTTCGGGAGCTGTTTTTT. Encoded protein: CAMRGSSGSVRELFF. The chain is built from TRBV10-2 and TRBJ2-2; possible D gene TRBD2, 7 bases. Germline CDR1 reads WSHSY; CDR2 reads SAAADI. This CDR3 spans 15 amino acids. V shed 10 bases and J shed 9 bases, with 24 bases lying between them.

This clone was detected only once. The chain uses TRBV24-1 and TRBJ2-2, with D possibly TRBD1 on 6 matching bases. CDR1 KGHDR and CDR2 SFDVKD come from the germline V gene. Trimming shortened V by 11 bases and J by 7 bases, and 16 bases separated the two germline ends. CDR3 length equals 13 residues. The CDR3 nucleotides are TGTGCCATCTCGCAGGGGTCGAGCGGGGAGCTGTTTTTT. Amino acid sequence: CAISQGSSGELFF.

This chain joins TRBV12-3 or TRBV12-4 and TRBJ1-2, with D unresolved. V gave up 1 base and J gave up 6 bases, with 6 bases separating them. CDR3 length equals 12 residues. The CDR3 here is CASSLGYDGYTF. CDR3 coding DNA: TGTGCCAGCAGTTTAGGGTACGATGGCTACACCTTC.

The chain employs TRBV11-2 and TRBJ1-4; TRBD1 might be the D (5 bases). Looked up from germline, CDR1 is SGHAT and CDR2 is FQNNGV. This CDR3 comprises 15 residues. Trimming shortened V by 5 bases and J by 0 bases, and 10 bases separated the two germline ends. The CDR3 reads CASSRQGATNEKLFF. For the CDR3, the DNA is TGTGCCAGCAGCCGCCAAGGGGCAACTAATGAAAAACTGTTTTTT.

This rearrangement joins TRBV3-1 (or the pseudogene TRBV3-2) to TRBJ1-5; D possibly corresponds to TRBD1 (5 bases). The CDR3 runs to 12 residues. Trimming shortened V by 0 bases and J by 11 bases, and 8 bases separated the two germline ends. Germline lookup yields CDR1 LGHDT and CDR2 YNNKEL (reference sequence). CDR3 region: CASSQDRETQHF. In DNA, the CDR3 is TGTGCCAGCAGCCAAGACAGGGAGACCCAGCATTTT.

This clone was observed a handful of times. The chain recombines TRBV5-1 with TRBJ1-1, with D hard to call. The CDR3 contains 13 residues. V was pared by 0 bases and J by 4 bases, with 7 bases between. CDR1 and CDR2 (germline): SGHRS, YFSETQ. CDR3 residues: CASSLVRGTEAFF. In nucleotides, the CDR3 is TGCGCCAGCAGCTTGGTGCGAGGCACTGAAGCTTTCTTT.

DNA for the CDR3: TGTGCTAGTGGTATCAGGGGGGGGGTCTCCTACAATGAGCAGTTCTTC. It yields the protein CASGIRGGVSYNEQFF. V gene TRBV12-5 combines with J gene TRBJ2-1; possibly TRBD1 or TRBD2 for D (7 bases each). CDR3 length equals 16 residues. Trimming took 5 bases from V and 0 from J, leaving 14 bases between them. CDR1 and CDR2 (germline): LGHNT, FRNRAP.

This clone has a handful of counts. CDR3 region: CASRTSGNSYEQYF. The CDR3 nucleotides read TGTGCCAGCAGGACAAGCGGGAACTCCTACGAGCAGTACTTC. The J gene is TRBJ2-7, the V gene TRBV6-6, with TRBD2 identical over 7 bases. Unmatched junction bases numbered 5, after V lost 6 bases and J lost 0 bases. The germline CDR1 and CDR2 sequences are MNHNY and SVGAGI (reference sequence). The CDR3 extends over 14 amino acids.

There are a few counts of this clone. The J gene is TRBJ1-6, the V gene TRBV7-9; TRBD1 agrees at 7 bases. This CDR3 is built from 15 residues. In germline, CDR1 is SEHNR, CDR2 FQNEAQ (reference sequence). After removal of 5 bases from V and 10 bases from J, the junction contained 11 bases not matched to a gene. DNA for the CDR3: TGTGCCAGCAGCCCCCTGGAGGGGGCGCGATCACCCCTCCACTTT. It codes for CASSPLEGARSPLHF.

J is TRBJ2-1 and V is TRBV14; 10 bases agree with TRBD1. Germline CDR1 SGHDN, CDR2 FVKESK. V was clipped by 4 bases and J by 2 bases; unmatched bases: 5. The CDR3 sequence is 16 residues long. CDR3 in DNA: TGTGCCAGCAGCCCAATGGACAGGGGGACCTACAATGAGCAGTTCTTC. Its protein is CASSPMDRGTYNEQFF.

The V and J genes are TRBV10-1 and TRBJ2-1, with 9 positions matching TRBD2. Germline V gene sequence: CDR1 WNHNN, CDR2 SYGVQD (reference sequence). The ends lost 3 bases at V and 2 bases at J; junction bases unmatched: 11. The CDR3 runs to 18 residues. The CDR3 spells CASSEKSGRPPPYNEQFF. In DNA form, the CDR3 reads TGCGCCAGCAGTGAAAAAAGCGGGAGGCCCCCCCCCTACAATGAGCAGTTCTTC.

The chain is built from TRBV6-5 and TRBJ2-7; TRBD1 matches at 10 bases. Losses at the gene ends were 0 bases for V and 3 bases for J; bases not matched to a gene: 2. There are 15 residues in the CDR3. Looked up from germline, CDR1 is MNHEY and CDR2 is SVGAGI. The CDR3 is CASSYSGQGGYEQYF. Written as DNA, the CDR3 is TGTGCCAGCAGTTACTCTGGACAGGGGGGCTACGAGCAGTACTTC.

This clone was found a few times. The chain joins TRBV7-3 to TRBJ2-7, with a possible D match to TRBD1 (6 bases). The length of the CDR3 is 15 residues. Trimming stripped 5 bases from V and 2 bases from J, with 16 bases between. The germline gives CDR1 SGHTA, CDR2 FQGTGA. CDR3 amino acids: CASSQGHRAAYEQYF. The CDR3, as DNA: TGTGCCAGCAGCCAAGGCCACAGGGCCGCCTACGAGCAGTACTTC. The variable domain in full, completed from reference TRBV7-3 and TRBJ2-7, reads GAGVSQTPSNKVTEKGKYVELRCDPISGHTALYWYRQSLGQGPEFLIYFQGTGAADDSGLPNDRFFAVRPEGSVSTLKIQRTERGDSAVYLCASSQGHRAAYEQYFGPGTRLTVT.

CDR3: CASSYLGWRTEAFF. The CDR3 coding sequence is TGTGCCAGCAGTTACTTGGGCTGGAGGACTGAAGCTTTCTTT. The V and J genes are TRBV6-2 or TRBV6-3 and TRBJ1-1, with unresolved D. Deletions cut 1 base from V and 5 bases from J, with 11 bases between. Germline V CDR1 and CDR2: MNHEY, SVGEGT. This CDR3 is built from 14 residues.

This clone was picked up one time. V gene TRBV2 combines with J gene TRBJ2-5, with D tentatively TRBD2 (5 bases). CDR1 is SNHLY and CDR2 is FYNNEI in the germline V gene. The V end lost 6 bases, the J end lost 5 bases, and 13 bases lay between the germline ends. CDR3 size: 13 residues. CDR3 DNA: TGTGCCAGCAGGAGGGATCCCGCGGAGACCCAGTACTTC. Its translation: CASRRDPAETQYF.

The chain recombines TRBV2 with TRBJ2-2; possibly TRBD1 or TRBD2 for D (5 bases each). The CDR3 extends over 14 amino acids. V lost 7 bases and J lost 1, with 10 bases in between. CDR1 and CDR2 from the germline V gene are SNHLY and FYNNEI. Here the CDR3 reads CASKGTENTGELFF. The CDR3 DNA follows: TGTGCCAGCAAGGGGACGGAGAACACCGGGGAGCTGTTTTTT. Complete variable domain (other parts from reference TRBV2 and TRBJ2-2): EPEVTQTPSHQVTQMGQEVILRCVPISNHLYFYWYRQILGQKVEFLVSFYNNEISEKSEIFDDQFSVERPDGSNFTLKIRSTKLEDSAMYFCASKGTENTGELFFGEGSRLTVL.

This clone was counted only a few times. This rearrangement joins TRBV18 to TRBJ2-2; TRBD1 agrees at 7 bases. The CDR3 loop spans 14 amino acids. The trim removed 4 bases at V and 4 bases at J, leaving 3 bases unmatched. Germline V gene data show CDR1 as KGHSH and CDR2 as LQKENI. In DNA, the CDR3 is TGTGCCAGCTCACAGGGACAGTCCACCGGGGAGCTGTTTTTT. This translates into CASSQGQSTGELFF.

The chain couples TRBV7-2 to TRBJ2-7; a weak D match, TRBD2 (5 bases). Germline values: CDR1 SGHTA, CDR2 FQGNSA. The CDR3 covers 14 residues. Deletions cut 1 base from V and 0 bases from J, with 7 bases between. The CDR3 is CASSLVGASYEQYF. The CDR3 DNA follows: TGTGCCAGCAGCTTAGTGGGAGCCTCCTACGAGCAGTACTTC.

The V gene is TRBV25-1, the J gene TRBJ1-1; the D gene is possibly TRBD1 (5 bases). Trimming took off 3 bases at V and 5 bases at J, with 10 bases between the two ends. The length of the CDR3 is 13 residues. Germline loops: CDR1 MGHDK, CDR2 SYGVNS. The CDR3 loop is CASSDLGGTEAFF. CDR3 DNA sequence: TGTGCCAGCAGTGATTTGGGGGGAACTGAAGCTTTCTTT.

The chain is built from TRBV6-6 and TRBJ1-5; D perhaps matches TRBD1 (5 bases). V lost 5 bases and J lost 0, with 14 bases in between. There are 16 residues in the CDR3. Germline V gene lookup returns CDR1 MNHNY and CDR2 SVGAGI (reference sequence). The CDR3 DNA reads TGTGCCAGCAGTACCCAGGGAGAATATAGCAATCAGCCCCAGCATTTT. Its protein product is CASSTQGEYSNQPQHF.

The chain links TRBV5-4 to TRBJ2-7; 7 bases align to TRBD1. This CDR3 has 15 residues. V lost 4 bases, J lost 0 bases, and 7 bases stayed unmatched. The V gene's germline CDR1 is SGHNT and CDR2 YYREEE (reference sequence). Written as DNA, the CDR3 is TGTGCCAGCAGCAAGACAGGGTCCCGCTCCTACGAGCAGTACTTC. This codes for CASSKTGSRSYEQYF.

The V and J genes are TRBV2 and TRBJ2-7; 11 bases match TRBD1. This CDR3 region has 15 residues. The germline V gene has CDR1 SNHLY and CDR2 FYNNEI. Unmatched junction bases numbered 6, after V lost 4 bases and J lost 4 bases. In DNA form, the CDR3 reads TGTGCCAGCAGTGGCCTTGGACAGGGGGCTTACGAGCAGTACTTC. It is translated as CASSGLGQGAYEQYF.

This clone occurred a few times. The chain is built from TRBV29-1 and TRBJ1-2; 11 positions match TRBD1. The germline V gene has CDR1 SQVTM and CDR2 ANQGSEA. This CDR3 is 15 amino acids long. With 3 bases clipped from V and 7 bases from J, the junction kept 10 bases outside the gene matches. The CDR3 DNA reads TGCAGCGTTGACCGACCGGACAGGGGGCTTTTTGGCTACACCTTC. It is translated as CSVDRPDRGLFGYTF.

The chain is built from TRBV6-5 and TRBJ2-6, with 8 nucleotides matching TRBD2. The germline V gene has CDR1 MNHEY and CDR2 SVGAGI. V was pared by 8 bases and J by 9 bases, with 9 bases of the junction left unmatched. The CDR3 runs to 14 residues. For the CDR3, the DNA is TGTGCCAGCCAATCCGGGGGGGGTGGCAACGTCCTGACTTTC. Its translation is CASQSGGGGNVLTF.